The entry that follows covers one TCR beta chain sequence. This specimen belongs to a study of blood T cells in healthy people across ages. Study-wide context: The template switching approach captured approximately one barcoded beta molecule for every two T cells.

V lost 2 bases to trimming and J lost 0 bases, with 24 bases between them. The CDR3 loop spans 20 amino acids. The second PCR ran about 6 to 12 cycles with a sample-barcoded 5' primer and J-beta primers. TCRdb reanalysed the 5' RACE reads using MiXCR and keeps one entry per CDR3 protein. This table holds nearly 1 million distinct CDR3 sequences, about 53% found once. Sequencing input: blood. This clonotype originated in a woman aged 55-69 years in good health. V is TRBV12-3 or TRBV12-4 and J is TRBJ2-3; D is unresolved. The CDR3 nucleotides read TGTGCCAGCAGTTTAAGGTACAGCGCCCGGAGCCATTCTAGCACAGATACGCAGTATTTT. Protein product: CASSLRYSARSHSSTDTQYF.